The clone carrying this T cell receptor beta chain was recorded a few times. The authors made TCR beta cDNA from around 500 ng total RNA with a constant-region primer. The TCR beta library was amplified through three nested multiplex PCR rounds in a modified ARM-PCR procedure. TRBV1-TRBV30 forward primers paired with a C-beta reverse primer drove the first two PCR rounds, approximately 11 cycles each. TCRdb fed the multiplex PCR reads into MiXCR, producing one record per CDR3 protein. This sample yields 310,000 or so distinct CDR3 sequences, of which around 60% are seen a single time; about 6.5% belongs to the top ten. Germline V gene data show CDR1 as MNHNS and CDR2 as SASEGT. The V segment lost 5 bases and the J segment 0 bases; nucleotides outside the gene matches: 4. The CDR3 extends over 15 amino acids. The data originate from a study of tumor-infiltrating lymphocytes in primary liver carcinoma. Study-level background: Primary liver carcinoma, confirmed by histopathology, was surgically resected.

Alongside blood RNA obtained from unsorted whole blood, germline DNA was also extracted. This chain uses TRBV6-1 with TRBJ2-7; the match to TRBD2 covers 10 bases. Sequencing was performed on peripheral blood. The sequence came from a man aged 40-49 years with primary liver carcinoma and hepatitis B virus infection. CDR3 nucleotides: TGTGCCAGCAGTACACTAGCGGGAAGCTCCTACGAGCAGTACTTC. Residues: CASSTLAGSSYEQYF.